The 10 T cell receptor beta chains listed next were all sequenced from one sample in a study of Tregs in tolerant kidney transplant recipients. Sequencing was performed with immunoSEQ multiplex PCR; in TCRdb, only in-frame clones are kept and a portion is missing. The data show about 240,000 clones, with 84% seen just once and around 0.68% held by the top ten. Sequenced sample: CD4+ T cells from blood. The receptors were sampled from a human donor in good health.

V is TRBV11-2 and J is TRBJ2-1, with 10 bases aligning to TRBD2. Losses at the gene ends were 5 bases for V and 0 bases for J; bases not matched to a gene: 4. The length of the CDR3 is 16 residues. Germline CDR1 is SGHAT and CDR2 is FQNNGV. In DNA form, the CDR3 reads TGTGCCAGCAGCGCACTAGCGGGGAACTCCTACAATGAGCAGTTCTTC. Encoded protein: CASSALAGNSYNEQFF. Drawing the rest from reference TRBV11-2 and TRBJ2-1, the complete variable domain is EAGVAQSPRYKIIEKRQSVAFWCNPISGHATLYWYQQILGQGPKLLIQFQNNGVVDDSQLPKDRFSAERLKGVDSTLKIQPAKLEDSAVYLCASSALAGNSYNEQFFGPGTRLTVL.

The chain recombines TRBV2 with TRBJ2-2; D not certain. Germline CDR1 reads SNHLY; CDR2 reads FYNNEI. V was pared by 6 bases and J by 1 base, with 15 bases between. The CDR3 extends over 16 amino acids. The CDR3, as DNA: TGTGCCAGCAGCCTACTCGGGCCAAAGAACACCGGGGAGCTGTTTTTT. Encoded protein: CASSLLGPKNTGELFF. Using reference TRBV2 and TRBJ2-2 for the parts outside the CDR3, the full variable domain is EPEVTQTPSHQVTQMGQEVILRCVPISNHLYFYWYRQILGQKVEFLVSFYNNEISEKSEIFDDQFSVERPDGSNFTLKIRSTKLEDSAMYFCASSLLGPKNTGELFFGEGSRLTVL.

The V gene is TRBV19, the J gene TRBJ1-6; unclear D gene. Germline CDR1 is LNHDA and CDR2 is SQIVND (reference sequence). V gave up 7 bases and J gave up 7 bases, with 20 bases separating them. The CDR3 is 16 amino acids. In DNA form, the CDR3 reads TGTGCCAGTACCCGATCCCCCCGGGGAGGGAATTCACCCCTCCACTTT. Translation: CASTRSPRGGNSPLHF.

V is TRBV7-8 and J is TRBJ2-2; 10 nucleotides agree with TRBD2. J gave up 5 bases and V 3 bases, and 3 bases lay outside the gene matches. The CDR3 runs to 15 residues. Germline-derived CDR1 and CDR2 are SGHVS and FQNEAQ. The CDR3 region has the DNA TGTGCCAGCAGCTTTAAGCGGGAGGGGACCGGGGAGCTGTTTTTT. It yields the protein CASSFKREGTGELFF.

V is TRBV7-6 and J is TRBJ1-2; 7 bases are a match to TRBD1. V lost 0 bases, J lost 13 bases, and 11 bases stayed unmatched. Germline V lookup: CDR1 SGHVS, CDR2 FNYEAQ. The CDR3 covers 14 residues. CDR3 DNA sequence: TGTGCCAGCAGCTTAGCGCAGGGACAGCCCCCCTCCACCTTC. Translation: CASSLAQGQPPSTF.

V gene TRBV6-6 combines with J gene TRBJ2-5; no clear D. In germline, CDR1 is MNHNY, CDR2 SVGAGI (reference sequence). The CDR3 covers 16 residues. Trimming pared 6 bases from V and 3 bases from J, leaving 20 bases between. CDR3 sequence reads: CASSPNFGVLEETQYF. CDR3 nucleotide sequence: TGTGCCAGCAGCCCAAATTTTGGGGTTTTAGAAGAGACCCAGTACTTC.

The chain's CDR3 is CASRASLNTEAFF. CDR3 nucleotides: TGCGCCAGCAGAGCCAGCTTGAACACTGAAGCTTTCTTT. This sequence joins TRBV5-1 and TRBJ1-1; D uncertain. Trimming took off 5 bases at V and 0 bases at J, with 8 bases between the two ends. The CDR3 covers 13 residues. Per the germline V gene, CDR1 is SGHRS and CDR2 is YFSETQ.

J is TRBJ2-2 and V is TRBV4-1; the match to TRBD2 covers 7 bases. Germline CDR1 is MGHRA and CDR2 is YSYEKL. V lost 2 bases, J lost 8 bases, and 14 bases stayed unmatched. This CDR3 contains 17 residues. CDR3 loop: CASSQPPLREVRGELFF. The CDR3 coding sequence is TGCGCCAGCAGCCAACCCCCCCTCCGGGAGGTCCGGGGGGAGCTGTTTTTT.

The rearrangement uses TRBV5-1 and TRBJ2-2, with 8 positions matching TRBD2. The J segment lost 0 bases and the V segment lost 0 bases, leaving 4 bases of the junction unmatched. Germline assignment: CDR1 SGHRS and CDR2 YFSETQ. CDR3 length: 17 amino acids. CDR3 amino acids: CASSLVAGGTNTGELFF. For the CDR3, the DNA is TGCGCCAGCAGCTTGGTTGCGGGAGGCACGAACACCGGGGAGCTGTTTTTT.

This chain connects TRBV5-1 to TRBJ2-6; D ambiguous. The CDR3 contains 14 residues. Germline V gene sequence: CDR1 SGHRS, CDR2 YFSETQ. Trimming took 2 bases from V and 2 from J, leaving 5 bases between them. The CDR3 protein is CASSLVPGANVLTF. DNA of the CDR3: TGCGCCAGCAGCTTAGTGCCTGGGGCCAACGTCCTGACTTTC.